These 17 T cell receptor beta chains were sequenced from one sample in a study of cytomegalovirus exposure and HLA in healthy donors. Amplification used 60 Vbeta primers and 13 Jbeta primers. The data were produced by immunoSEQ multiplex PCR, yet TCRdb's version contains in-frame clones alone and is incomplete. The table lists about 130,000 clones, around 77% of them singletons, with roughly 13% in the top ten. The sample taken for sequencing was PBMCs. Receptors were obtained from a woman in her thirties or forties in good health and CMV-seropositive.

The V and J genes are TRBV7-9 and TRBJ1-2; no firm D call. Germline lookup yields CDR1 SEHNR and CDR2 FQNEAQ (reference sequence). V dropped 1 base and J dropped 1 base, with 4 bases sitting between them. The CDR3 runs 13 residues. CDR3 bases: TGTGCCAGCAGCTTAGATCTTAACTATGGCTACACCTTC. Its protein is CASSLDLNYGYTF.

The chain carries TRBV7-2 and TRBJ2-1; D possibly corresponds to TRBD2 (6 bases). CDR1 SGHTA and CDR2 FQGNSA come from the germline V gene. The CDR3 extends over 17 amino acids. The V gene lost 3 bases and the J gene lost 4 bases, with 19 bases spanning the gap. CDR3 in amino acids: CASSLSGGGEAYNEQFF. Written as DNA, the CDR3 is TGTGCCAGCAGCTTGTCCGGCGGAGGGGAGGCTTACAATGAGCAGTTCTTC.

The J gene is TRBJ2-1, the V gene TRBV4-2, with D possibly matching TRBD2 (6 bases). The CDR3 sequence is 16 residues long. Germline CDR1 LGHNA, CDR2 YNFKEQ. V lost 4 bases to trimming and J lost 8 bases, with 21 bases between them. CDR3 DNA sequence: TGTGCCAGCAGCCCTCAGAGTCTGGCTAGCGATTATGAGCAGTTCTTC. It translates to CASSPQSLASDYEQFF.

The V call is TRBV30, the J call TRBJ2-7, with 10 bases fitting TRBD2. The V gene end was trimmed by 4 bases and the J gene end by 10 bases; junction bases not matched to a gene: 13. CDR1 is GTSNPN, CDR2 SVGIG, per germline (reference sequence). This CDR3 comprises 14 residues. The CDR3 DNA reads TGTGCCTGGACCCCCGGGACTAGCGCCCGCTTACAGTACTTC. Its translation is CAWTPGTSARLQYF.

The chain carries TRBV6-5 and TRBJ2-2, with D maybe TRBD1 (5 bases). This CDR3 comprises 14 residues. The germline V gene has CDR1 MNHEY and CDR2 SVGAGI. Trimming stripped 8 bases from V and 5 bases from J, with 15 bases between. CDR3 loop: CASRRQIRTGELFF. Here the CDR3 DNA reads TGTGCCAGCCGGAGACAGATTCGTACCGGGGAGCTGTTTTTT.

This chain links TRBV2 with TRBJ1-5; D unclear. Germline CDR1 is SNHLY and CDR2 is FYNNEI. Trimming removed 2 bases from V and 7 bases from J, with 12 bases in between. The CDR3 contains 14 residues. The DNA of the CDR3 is TGTGCCAGCAGTGAAACAGATTCGTCCCAGCCCCAGCATTTT. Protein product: CASSETDSSQPQHF.

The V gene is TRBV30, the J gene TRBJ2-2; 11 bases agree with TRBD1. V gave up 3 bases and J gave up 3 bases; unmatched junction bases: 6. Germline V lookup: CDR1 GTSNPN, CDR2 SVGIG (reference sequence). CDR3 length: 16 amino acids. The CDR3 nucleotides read TGTGCCTGGAGGAGGTGGGACAGGGGGGACACCGGGGAGCTGTTTTTT. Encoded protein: CAWRRWDRGDTGELFF.

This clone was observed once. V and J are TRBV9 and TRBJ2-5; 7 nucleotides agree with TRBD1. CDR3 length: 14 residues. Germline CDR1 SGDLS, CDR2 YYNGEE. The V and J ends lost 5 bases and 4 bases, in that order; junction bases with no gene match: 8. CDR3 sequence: CASSSGGSGETQYF. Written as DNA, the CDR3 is TGTGCCAGCAGTTCAGGGGGTTCGGGAGAGACCCAGTACTTC.

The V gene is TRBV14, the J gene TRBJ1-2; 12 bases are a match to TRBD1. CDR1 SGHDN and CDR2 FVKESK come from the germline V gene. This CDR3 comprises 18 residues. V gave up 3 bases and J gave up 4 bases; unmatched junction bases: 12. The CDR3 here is CASSQGPGQGASGYGYTF. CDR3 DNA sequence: TGTGCCAGCAGCCAGGGCCCGGGACAGGGGGCTTCTGGCTATGGCTACACCTTC.

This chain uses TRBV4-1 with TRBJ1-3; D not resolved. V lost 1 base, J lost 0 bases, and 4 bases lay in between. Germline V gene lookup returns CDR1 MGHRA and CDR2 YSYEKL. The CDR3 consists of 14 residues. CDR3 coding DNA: TGCGCCAGCAGCCAAGGAGACTCTGGAAACACCATATATTTT. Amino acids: CASSQGDSGNTIYF.

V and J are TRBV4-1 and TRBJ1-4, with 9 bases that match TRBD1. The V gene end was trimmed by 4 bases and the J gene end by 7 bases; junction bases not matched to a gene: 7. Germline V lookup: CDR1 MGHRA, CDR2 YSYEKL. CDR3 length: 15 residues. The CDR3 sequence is CASSLKQGAFEKLFF. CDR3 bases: TGCGCCAGCAGCCTCAAACAGGGGGCGTTTGAAAAACTGTTTTTT.

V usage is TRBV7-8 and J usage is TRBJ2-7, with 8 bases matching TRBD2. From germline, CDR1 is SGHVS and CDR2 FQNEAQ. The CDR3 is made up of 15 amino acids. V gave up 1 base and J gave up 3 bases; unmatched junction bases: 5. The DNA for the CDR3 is TGTGCCAGCAGCTTAGAGAGCGGGAGAGTCTACGAGCAGTACTTC. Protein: CASSLESGRVYEQYF.

CDR3 sequence: CASSRFSGELFF. Here the CDR3 DNA reads TGTGCCAGCAGCCGTTTCTCCGGGGAGCTGTTTTTT. This sequence joins TRBV28 and TRBJ2-2; no reliable D call. Germline V gene lookup returns CDR1 MDHEN and CDR2 SYDVKM. This CDR3 has 12 residues. Trimming shortened V by 6 bases and J by 6 bases, and 8 bases separated the two germline ends.

CDR3 in DNA: TGTGCCAGCAGTTTGACCGGGACAGACTCCTACGAGCAGTACTTC. Translating gives CASSLTGTDSYEQYF. The V and J genes are TRBV6-6 and TRBJ2-7; the match to TRBD1 covers 7 bases. The germline gives CDR1 MNHNY, CDR2 SVGAGI (reference sequence). V lost 4 bases, J lost 0 bases, and 6 bases stayed unmatched. The CDR3 contains 15 residues.

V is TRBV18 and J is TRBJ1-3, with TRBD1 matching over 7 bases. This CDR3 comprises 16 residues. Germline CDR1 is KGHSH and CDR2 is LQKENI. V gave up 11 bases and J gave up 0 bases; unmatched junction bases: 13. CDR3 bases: TGTGCCGGACTAAAGCCAGACAGGGCCTCTGGAAACACCATATATTTT. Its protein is CAGLKPDRASGNTIYF.

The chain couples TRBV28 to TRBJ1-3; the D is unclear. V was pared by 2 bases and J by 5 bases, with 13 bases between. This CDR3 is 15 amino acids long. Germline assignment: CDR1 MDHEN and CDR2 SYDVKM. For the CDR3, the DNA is TGTGCCAGCAGTTTAAGGGAGGCAGCCCGAAACACCATATATTTT. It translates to CASSLREAARNTIYF.

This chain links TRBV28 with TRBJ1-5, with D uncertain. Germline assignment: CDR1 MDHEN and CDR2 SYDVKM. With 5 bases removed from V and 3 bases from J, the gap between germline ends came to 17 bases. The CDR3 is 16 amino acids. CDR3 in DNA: TGTGCCAGCAGTCCCCGGCGGGGATGGAACAATCAGCCCCAGCATTTT. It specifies CASSPRRGWNNQPQHF.